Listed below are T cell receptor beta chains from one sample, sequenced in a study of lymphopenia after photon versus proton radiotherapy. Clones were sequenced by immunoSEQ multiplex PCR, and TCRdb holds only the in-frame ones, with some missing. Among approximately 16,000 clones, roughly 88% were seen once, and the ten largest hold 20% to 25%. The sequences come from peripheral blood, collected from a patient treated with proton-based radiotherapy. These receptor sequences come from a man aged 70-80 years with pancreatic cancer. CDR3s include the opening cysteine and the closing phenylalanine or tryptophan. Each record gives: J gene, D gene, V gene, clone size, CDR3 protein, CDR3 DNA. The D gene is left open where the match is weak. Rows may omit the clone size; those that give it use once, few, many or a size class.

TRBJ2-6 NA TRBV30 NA CAWSVGGANVLTF TGTGCCTGGAGTGTAGGTGGGGCCAACGTCCTGACTTTC
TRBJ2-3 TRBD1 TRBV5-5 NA CASSRDRVIDTQYF TGTGCCAGCAGCCGCGACAGGGTGATAGATACGCAGTATTTT
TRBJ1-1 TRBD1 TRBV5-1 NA CASKTTGEITEAFF TGCGCCAGCAAGACGACAGGGGAGATCACTGAAGCTTTCTTT
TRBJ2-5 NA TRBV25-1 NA CASRVQGSETQYF TGTGCCAGCAGAGTACAGGGATCGGAGACCCAGTACTTC
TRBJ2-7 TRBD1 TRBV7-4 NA CASSLPHRGTWSYEQYF TGTGCCAGCAGCTTACCTCACAGGGGGACCTGGTCCTACGAGCAGTACTTC
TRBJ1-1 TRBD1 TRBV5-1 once CASKTGGESNTEAFF TGCGCCAGCAAGACAGGGGGCGAGTCCAACACTGAAGCTTTCTTT
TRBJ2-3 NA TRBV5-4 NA CASSPGKRRSTDTQYF TGTGCCAGCAGCCCGGGGAAGCGGAGAAGCACAGATACGCAGTATTTT
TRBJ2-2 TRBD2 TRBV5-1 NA CASGHGVAGNTGELFF TGCGCCAGCGGCCACGGGGTAGCGGGAAACACCGGGGAGCTGTTTTTT
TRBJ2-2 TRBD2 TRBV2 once CASSEWGLAGGNTGELFF TGTGCCAGCAGTGAATGGGGACTAGCGGGAGGGAACACCGGGGAGCTGTTTTTT
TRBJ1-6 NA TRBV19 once CASTNYRAGRMGSPLHF TGTGCCAGTACCAACTATCGCGCGGGGAGAATGGGCTCACCCCTCCACTTT
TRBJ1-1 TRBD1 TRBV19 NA CASSIETGLEAFF TGTGCCAGTAGTATAGAGACAGGGCTGGAAGCTTTCTTT
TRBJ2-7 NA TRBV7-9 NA CASSGGTGPLSYEQYF TGTGCCAGCAGCGGGGGGACCGGACCCCTTTCCTACGAGCAGTACTTC
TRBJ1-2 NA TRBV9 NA CASSVGTAGGYTF TGTGCCAGCAGCGTAGGGACAGCGGGTGGCTACACCTTC
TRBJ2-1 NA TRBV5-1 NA CASSFLSVDMGNEQFF TGCGCCAGCAGCTTTCTTTCCGTGGATATGGGGAATGAGCAGTTCTTC
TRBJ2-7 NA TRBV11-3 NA CASSRPGLFSYEQYF TGTGCCAGCAGTCGACCGGGACTTTTCTCCTACGAGCAGTACTTC
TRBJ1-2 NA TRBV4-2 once CASSYRPGTDYGYTF TGTGCCAGCAGCTACCGGCCGGGAACGGACTATGGCTACACCTTC
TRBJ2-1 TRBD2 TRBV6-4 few CASSDTSGTRQFF TGTGCCAGCAGTGACACTTCCGGGACTAGACAGTTCTTC
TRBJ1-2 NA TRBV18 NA CASSPGIHGYTF TGTGCCAGCTCACCAGGGATCCATGGCTACACCTTC
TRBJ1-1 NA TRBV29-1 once CSAGDAEGTEAFF TGCAGCGCTGGGGACGCCGAGGGCACTGAAGCTTTCTTT
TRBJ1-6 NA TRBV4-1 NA CASSQGQGHNSPLHF TGCGCCAGCAGCCAAGGCCAGGGCCATAATTCACCCCTCCACTTT
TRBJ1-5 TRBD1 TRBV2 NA CASSLQGAPVQPQHF TGTGCCAGCAGCCTACAGGGGGCGCCGGTCCAGCCCCAGCATTTT
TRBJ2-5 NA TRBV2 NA CASSEALGLNPEETQYF TGTGCCAGCAGTGAAGCTCTCGGCCTGAACCCCGAGGAGACCCAGTACTTC
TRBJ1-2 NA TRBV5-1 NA CASSLAVGFNYGYTF TGCGCCAGCAGCTTGGCCGTGGGTTTCAACTATGGCTACACCTTC
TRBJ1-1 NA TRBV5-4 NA CASSLTSKNTEAFF TGTGCCAGCAGCTTGACATCCAAGAACACTGAAGCTTTCTTT
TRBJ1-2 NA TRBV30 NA CAWSVRRLANYGYTF TGTGCCTGGAGTGTAAGGAGGCTAGCTAACTATGGCTACACCTTC
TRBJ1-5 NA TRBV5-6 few CASSLAGSNQPQHF TGTGCCAGCAGCTTGGCGGGGAGCAATCAGCCCCAGCATTTT
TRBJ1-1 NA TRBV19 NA CASSIRSGDTEAFF TGTGCCAGTAGTATAAGGTCGGGAGACACTGAAGCTTTCTTT
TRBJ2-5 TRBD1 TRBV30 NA CVMTGAGEETQYF TGTGTCATGACAGGGGCAGGCGAAGAGACCCAGTACTTC
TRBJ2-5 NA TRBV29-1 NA CSVGLAGQETQYF TGCAGCGTTGGTTTGGCGGGACAAGAGACCCAGTACTTC
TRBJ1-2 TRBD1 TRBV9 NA CASGPGQGNYGYTF TGTGCCAGCGGCCCAGGACAGGGGAACTATGGCTACACCTTC
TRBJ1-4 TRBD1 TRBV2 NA CASRSYRGLNEKLFF TGTGCCAGCAGATCCTACAGGGGGCTAAATGAAAAACTGTTTTTT
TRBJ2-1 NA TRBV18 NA CASSPLGQHNEQFF TGTGCCAGCTCACCCTTGGGACAACACAATGAGCAGTTCTTC
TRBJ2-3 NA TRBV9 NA CASSVSLGVGDTQYF TGTGCCAGCAGCGTGTCTCTTGGGGTCGGGGATACGCAGTATTTT
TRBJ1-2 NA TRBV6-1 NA CASSEWVGRNGYTF TGTGCCAGCAGTGAATGGGTCGGTCGTAATGGCTACACCTTC
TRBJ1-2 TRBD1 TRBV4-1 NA CASSLVPQGVVGYTF TGCGCCAGCAGCCTCGTGCCCCAGGGGGTTGTTGGCTACACCTTC
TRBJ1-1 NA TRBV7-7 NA CASSLAPDTEAFF TGTGCCAGCAGCTTAGCTCCGGACACTGAAGCTTTCTTT
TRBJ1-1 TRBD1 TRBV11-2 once CASSLEGASNTEAFF TGTGCCAGCAGCTTGGAGGGGGCCTCGAACACTGAAGCTTTCTTT
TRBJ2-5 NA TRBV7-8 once CASSPSLGGAETQYF TGTGCCAGCAGCCCTAGCTTGGGGGGCGCGGAGACCCAGTACTTC
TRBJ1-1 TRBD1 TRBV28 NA CASSGTGGNTEAFF TGTGCCAGCAGTGGGACAGGGGGGAACACTGAAGCTTTCTTT
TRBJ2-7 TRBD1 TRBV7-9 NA CASSLVRDRTNYEQYF TGTGCCAGCAGCTTAGTCCGGGACAGGACCAATTACGAGCAGTACTTC
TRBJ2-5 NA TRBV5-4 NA CASSQPRSGGTQYF TGTGCCAGCAGCCAACCTCGATCGGGTGGGACCCAGTACTTC
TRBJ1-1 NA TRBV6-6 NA CASGPGHVPMNTEAFF TGTGCCAGCGGGCCAGGGCATGTCCCAATGAACACTGAAGCTTTCTTT
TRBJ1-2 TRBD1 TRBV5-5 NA CASSDYRGNYGYTF TGTGCCAGCAGCGATTACAGGGGGAACTATGGCTACACCTTC
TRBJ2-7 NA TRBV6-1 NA CASSSGRSSYEQYF TGTGCCAGCAGTTCGGGGCGAAGCTCCTACGAGCAGTACTTC
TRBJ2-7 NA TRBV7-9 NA CASSLVTTSREQYF TGTGCCAGCAGCTTAGTCACGACTAGTCGCGAGCAGTACTTC
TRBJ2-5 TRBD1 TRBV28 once CASSSDRDEEETQYF TGTGCCAGCAGTTCAGACAGGGATGAGGAAGAGACCCAGTACTTC
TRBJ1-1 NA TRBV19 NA CASSRAGRNTEAFF TGTGCCAGTAGTCGAGCAGGGAGGAACACTGAAGCTTTCTTT
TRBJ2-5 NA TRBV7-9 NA CASSLRGETQYF TGTGCCAGCAGCTTAAGGGGTGAGACCCAGTACTTC
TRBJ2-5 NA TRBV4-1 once CASRGGGQAAQYF TGCGCCAGCAGGGGGGGGGGACAGGCGGCCCAGTACTTC